The rows below give T cell receptor beta chains drawn from one sample of a study of blood T cell repertoires in COVID-19. Clones were sequenced by immunoSEQ multiplex PCR, and TCRdb holds only the in-frame ones, with some missing. The sample lists fewer than 350,000 clones; around 90% were seen once. Sequenced input: peripheral blood. These receptor sequences come from a young man with active or convalescent COVID-19. Each CDR3 is given with its conserved first and last residue. A D gene is named only where the DNA matches it firmly. The listing skips clone size in some rows; elsewhere it reads once, few, many or a size class.

cdr3_nt: TGTGCCAGCAGTTTAGAGGGGGCCGGGACCCAGTACTTC
cdr3_aa: CASSLEGAGTQYF
cdr3_length: 13
v_call: TRBV12-3/TRBV12-4
j_call: TRBJ2-5
d_call: TRBD1
clone_size: .

cdr3_nt: TGTGCCAGCAGCTTGGCCCCATCCTATAATTCACCCCTCCACTTT
cdr3_aa: CASSLAPSYNSPLHF
cdr3_length: 15
v_call: TRBV5-6
j_call: TRBJ1-6
d_call: .
clone_size: .

cdr3_nt: TGTGCCAGCAGCTTAGTTCAGAATTATGGCTACACCTTC
cdr3_aa: CASSLVQNYGYTF
cdr3_length: 13
v_call: TRBV7-2
j_call: TRBJ1-2
d_call: .
clone_size: .

cdr3_nt: TGTGCCAGCTCACCGGGGGGAAAATATAGCAATCAGCCCCAGCATTTT
cdr3_aa: CASSPGGKYSNQPQHF
cdr3_length: 16
v_call: TRBV18
j_call: TRBJ1-5
d_call: .
clone_size: once

cdr3_nt: TGTGCCAGCAGTTACTCATTCGGACAGGGAGGTGGTGGCTACACCTTC
cdr3_aa: CASSYSFGQGGGGYTF
cdr3_length: 16
v_call: TRBV6-5
j_call: TRBJ1-2
d_call: TRBD1
clone_size: .

cdr3_nt: TGCAGCGTTGAGACTGGGGCGGCTGGAAACACCATATATTTT
cdr3_aa: CSVETGAAGNTIYF
cdr3_length: 14
v_call: TRBV29-1
j_call: TRBJ1-3
d_call: .
clone_size: .

cdr3_nt: TGTGCCAGCAGCCCCAGGGGGCGGGACTACAATGAGCAGTTCTTC
cdr3_aa: CASSPRGRDYNEQFF
cdr3_length: 15
v_call: TRBV7-6
j_call: TRBJ2-1
d_call: TRBD1
clone_size: .

cdr3_nt: TGCGCCAGCAGTGAGTTTCGAGAGACCCAGTACTTC
cdr3_aa: CASSEFRETQYF
cdr3_length: 12
v_call: TRBV10-2
j_call: TRBJ2-5
d_call: .
clone_size: .

cdr3_nt: TGTGCCAGTAGTGCAACAGGGTATGAGCAGTTCTTC
cdr3_aa: CASSATGYEQFF
cdr3_length: 12
v_call: TRBV19
j_call: TRBJ2-1
d_call: .
clone_size: .

cdr3_nt: TGTGCCAGCAGTACAGGGAGAAGCAATCAGCCCCAGCATTTT
cdr3_aa: CASSTGRSNQPQHF
cdr3_length: 14
v_call: TRBV6-5
j_call: TRBJ1-5
d_call: .
clone_size: .

cdr3_nt: TGCGCCAGCAGCCAAACAGGGGCCTATGGCTACACCTTC
cdr3_aa: CASSQTGAYGYTF
cdr3_length: 13
v_call: TRBV4-3
j_call: TRBJ1-2
d_call: TRBD1
clone_size: .

cdr3_nt: TGTGCCAGCAGCTTAGCGCGGACAGCTGGAAACACCATATATTTT
cdr3_aa: CASSLARTAGNTIYF
cdr3_length: 15
v_call: TRBV7-9
j_call: TRBJ1-3
d_call: .
clone_size: .

cdr3_nt: TGTGCCATCAGTGACGAGGGGGACTATGGCTACACCTTC
cdr3_aa: CAISDEGDYGYTF
cdr3_length: 13
v_call: TRBV10-3
j_call: TRBJ1-2
d_call: .
clone_size: .

cdr3_nt: TGTGCTAGTGCCTTGGGGACTAGCGGGACTGGAGAGCAGTTCTTC
cdr3_aa: CASALGTSGTGEQFF
cdr3_length: 15
v_call: TRBV12-5
j_call: TRBJ2-1
d_call: TRBD2
clone_size: .

cdr3_nt: TGTGCCAGCAGCAAACAGGGGCATGAGCAGTTCTTC
cdr3_aa: CASSKQGHEQFF
cdr3_length: 12
v_call: TRBV9
j_call: TRBJ2-1
d_call: TRBD1
clone_size: .

cdr3_nt: TGTGCCAGCAGTGACGCAGGGGCTAGGACTGAAGCTTTCTTT
cdr3_aa: CASSDAGARTEAFF
cdr3_length: 14
v_call: TRBV2
j_call: TRBJ1-1
d_call: .
clone_size: once

cdr3_nt: TGTGCCAGCAGCTTAGCGCTCGGGGCGACTAGCGGGGGGTACAATGAGCAGTTCTTC
cdr3_aa: CASSLALGATSGGYNEQFF
cdr3_length: 19
v_call: TRBV7-9
j_call: TRBJ2-1
d_call: TRBD2
clone_size: once

cdr3_nt: TGTGCCAGCAGGCTCGGGACAGGGGGCACTGAAGCTTTCTTT
cdr3_aa: CASRLGTGGTEAFF
cdr3_length: 14
v_call: TRBV2
j_call: TRBJ1-1
d_call: TRBD1
clone_size: .

cdr3_nt: TGTGCCAGCAGCTCGGGGCCGCGGGGGGGCGGAGCAGATACGCAGTATTTT
cdr3_aa: CASSSGPRGGGADTQYF
cdr3_length: 17
v_call: TRBV7-6
j_call: TRBJ2-3
d_call: TRBD2
clone_size: .

cdr3_nt: TGTGCCAGCAGTGATACTAGCTACTCATACAATGAGCAGTTCTTC
cdr3_aa: CASSDTSYSYNEQFF
cdr3_length: 15
v_call: TRBV6-4
j_call: TRBJ2-1
d_call: .
clone_size: .

cdr3_nt: TGCGCCAGCAGCTCCGGGGGGGCGGCCGCCTACGAGCAGTACTTC
cdr3_aa: CASSSGGAAAYEQYF
cdr3_length: 15
v_call: TRBV5-1
j_call: TRBJ2-7
d_call: TRBD2
clone_size: once

cdr3_nt: TGTGCCAGCAGCTTGGCCCTCGGGAACACTGAAGCTTTCTTT
cdr3_aa: CASSLALGNTEAFF
cdr3_length: 14
v_call: TRBV5-6
j_call: TRBJ1-1
d_call: .
clone_size: .

cdr3_nt: TGCGCCAGCAGCCGCCTACAGAACTCCTACAATGAGCAGTTCTTC
cdr3_aa: CASSRLQNSYNEQFF
cdr3_length: 15
v_call: TRBV4-1
j_call: TRBJ2-1
d_call: .
clone_size: .